A selection of T cell receptor beta chains follows, all from one sample in a study of TIL therapy for anti-PD-1-resistant metastatic lung cancer. Data came from immunoSEQ multiplex PCR; TCRdb stores just in-frame clones and leaves some out. In the table there are approximately 97,000 clones, 50% to 70% of which are singletons. Sequenced here: tumor tissue, sampled at baseline. The receptors come from a person aged 25 to 80 with non-small cell lung cancer. CDR3s include the opening cysteine and the closing phenylalanine or tryptophan. The D gene is left open where the match is weak. Some rows have no size entry. The others give once, few or many, or a class for an expanded clone.

NA	many	TRBJ1-2	TRBV6-4	TGTGCCAGCAGAGAACCGGGACAAGCTAGCTACACCTTC	CASREPGQASYTF
NA	NA	TRBJ1-6	TRBV7-2	TGTGCCAGCAGCGCGGGGGCAGGCTATAATTCACCCCTCCACTTT	CASSAGAGYNSPLHF
TRBD1	NA	TRBJ1-4	TRBV2	TGTGCCAGCAATCTGGGAGTCAGGACAGGGGGATCAACTAATGAAAAACTGTTTTTT	CASNLGVRTGGSTNEKLFF
TRBD2	NA	TRBJ2-1	TRBV7-3	TGTGCCAGCAGCTTATGGGCGGGGGTGGAAATTAGCTCCTACAATGAGCAGTTCTTC	CASSLWAGVEISSYNEQFF
NA	few	TRBJ1-1	TRBV27	TGTGCCAGCTGGAGGGGAACAGAGGAGAACACTGAAGCTTTCTTT	CASWRGTEENTEAFF
NA	many	TRBJ1-4	TRBV9	TGTGCCAGCAGCGTAGACGGGGCGCAGGAAAAACTGTTTTTT	CASSVDGAQEKLFF
NA	NA	TRBJ1-5	TRBV6-1	TGTGCCAGCAGTGAAGTCTCCGGGCAAGACCAGCCCCAGCATTTT	CASSEVSGQDQPQHF
TRBD2	NA	TRBJ2-1	TRBV30	TGTGCCTGGAGACCTGATCATAGCGGGAGGCTCCGCTCCTACAATGAGCAGTTCTTC	CAWRPDHSGRLRSYNEQFF
TRBD1	NA	TRBJ1-2	TRBV29-1	TGCAGCGCCCCCGGTCGGGACAGGGATCATGGCTACACCTTC	CSAPGRDRDHGYTF
NA	NA	TRBJ1-1	TRBV28	TGTGCCAGCAGTTCCCCAGGCAGGGGTTCTGGGAACACTGAAGCTTTCTTT	CASSSPGRGSGNTEAFF
NA	few	TRBJ1-1	TRBV7-2	TGTGCCAGCAGAGGACAGCAGAACACTGAAGCTTTCTTT	CASRGQQNTEAFF
NA	once	TRBJ1-1	TRBV7-6	TGTGCCAGCAGCTTACGGGAGGACACTGAAGCTTTCTTT	CASSLREDTEAFF
TRBD1	NA	TRBJ2-5	TRBV18	TGTGCCAGCTCACCAGTCTGGACAGGGCTTGGAGAGACCCAGTACTTC	CASSPVWTGLGETQYF
TRBD1	NA	TRBJ1-5	TRBV30	TGTGCCTGGAGTAGGGACAGGGTCGAGTTGGGCAATCAGCCCCAGCATTTT	CAWSRDRVELGNQPQHF
TRBD1	few	TRBJ2-2	TRBV19	TGTGCCAGTAGTATTAGGGACAGGGGCACCGGGGAGCTGTTTTTT	CASSIRDRGTGELFF
NA	NA	TRBJ2-7	TRBV6-5	TGTGCCAGCACTAATGTTGACGAGCAGTACTTC	CASTNVDEQYF
NA	NA	TRBJ1-1	TRBV6-1	TGTGCCAGCAGTGACAGGGGCTACACTGAAGCTTTCTTT	CASSDRGYTEAFF
TRBD1	NA	TRBJ2-3	TRBV12-3/TRBV12-4	TGTGGAACAGGGGGCGTCACAGATACGCAGTATTTT	CGTGGVTDTQYF
NA	few	TRBJ2-1	TRBV15	TGTGCCACCAGCGTTAGTCGCTACAATGAGCAGTTCTTC	CATSVSRYNEQFF
NA	NA	TRBJ2-7	TRBV5-6	TGTGCCAGCAGCTTGTCGATCCGCTACGAGCAGTACTTC	CASSLSIRYEQYF
TRBD2	NA	TRBJ2-1	TRBV4-1	TGCGCCAGCAGCCAATCAAGGGGGACTAGCGGGAACAATGAGCAGTTCTTC	CASSQSRGTSGNNEQFF
NA	NA	TRBJ2-7	TRBV6-5	TGTGCCAGCAGTTACTCGAGCAGCCTGACAGGCTACGAGCAGTACTTC	CASSYSSSLTGYEQYF
TRBD2	NA	TRBJ2-3	TRBV19	TGTGCCAGTAGGCTAGCGGGCACAGATACGCAGTATTTT	CASRLAGTDTQYF
TRBD1	NA	TRBJ1-1	TRBV5-1	TGCGCCAGCAGCCTACGGACAGGAAACACTGAAGCTTTCTTT	CASSLRTGNTEAFF
NA	few	TRBJ1-1	TRBV28	TGTGCCAGCAGTTTCGTTGGTTTCACTGAAGCTTTCTTT	CASSFVGFTEAFF
TRBD2	NA	TRBJ2-3	TRBV5-4	TGTGCCAGCAGCGTACAGCGGGGGGGCGGGACAGATACGCAGTATTTT	CASSVQRGGGTDTQYF
TRBD1	NA	TRBJ1-5	TRBV27	TGTGCCAGCAGCACAGGGGTGATTGAGCCCCAGCATTTT	CASSTGVIEPQHF
TRBD1	many	TRBJ1-4	TRBV3-1/TRBV3-2	TGTGCCAGCAGCCAAGAGGACAGGGGCGGTGAAAAACTGTTTTTT	CASSQEDRGGEKLFF
NA	NA	TRBJ2-7	TRBV19	TGTGCCAGTAGTATAGGTAGCGGTCCGGACGAGCAGTACTTC	CASSIGSGPDEQYF
NA	NA	TRBJ1-2	TRBV19	TGTGCCAGTAGTATAGAGGTGCAGGGGAGAGGCTACACCTTC	CASSIEVQGRGYTF
TRBD1	NA	TRBJ2-4	TRBV2	TGTGCCAGCACCCTACAGGGGACCTTAAACATTCAGTACTTC	CASTLQGTLNIQYF
NA	NA	TRBJ2-7	TRBV18	TGTGCCAGCTCCACCGGACAGACCTACGAGCAGTACTTC	CASSTGQTYEQYF
TRBD1	NA	TRBJ1-6	TRBV2	TGTGCCAGCAGTGATCCTACAGGGGGGGGGAATTCACCCCTCCACTTT	CASSDPTGGGNSPLHF
NA	once	TRBJ2-1	TRBV7-2	TGTGCCAGCAGCTTATACGCCAGGCCCGGCTGGGAGTCCTACAATGAGCAGTTCTTC	CASSLYARPGWESYNEQFF
TRBD1	few	TRBJ1-1	TRBV3-1/TRBV3-2	TGTGCCAGCAGTCGACAGGGAAACACTGAAGCTTTCTTT	CASSRQGNTEAFF
TRBD1	NA	TRBJ1-2	TRBV6-5	TGTGCCAGCAGTTACTCAGACAGGGGTGGTTATGGCTACACCTTC	CASSYSDRGGYGYTF
NA	few	TRBJ1-2	TRBV7-8	TGTGCCAGCAGCTTTAAGCCACGCTCCGGGCGCGGCTACACCTTC	CASSFKPRSGRGYTF
TRBD2	NA	TRBJ2-5	TRBV5-1	TGCGCCAGCAGCTCCGGGACTAACTCCGAGACCCAGTACTTC	CASSSGTNSETQYF
NA	NA	TRBJ2-7	TRBV6-2/TRBV6-3	TGTGCCAGCAGTTACTCAGGGGGGATACACGAGCAGTACTTC	CASSYSGGIHEQYF
TRBD1	NA	TRBJ1-2	TRBV11-2	TGTGCCAGCAGCTTAGCAGGGGGCGATGGCTACACCTTC	CASSLAGGDGYTF
NA	once	TRBJ2-1	TRBV25-1	TGTGCCAGCAGTAGATATGAGCAGTTCTTC	CASSRYEQFF
TRBD1	NA	TRBJ2-6	TRBV29-1	TGCAGCGTGGGGACAGCCGGCTCTGGGGCCAACGTCCTGACTTTC	CSVGTAGSGANVLTF
NA	NA	TRBJ2-3	TRBV6-6	TGTGCCAGCACTCTAGGGACCGGCCCCGGCACAGATACGCAGTATTTT	CASTLGTGPGTDTQYF
NA	NA	TRBJ1-2	TRBV27	TGTGCCAGCAGGTTTAGCGGGGAAGGCTATGGCTACACCTTC	CASRFSGEGYGYTF
NA	NA	TRBJ1-2	TRBV28	TGTGCCAGCAGTTTGGTGGCGGAGGGCTACACCTTC	CASSLVAEGYTF
NA	NA	TRBJ2-1	TRBV18	TGTGCCAGCTCCCCGCGGGATAGGTCTGAGCAGTTCTTC	CASSPRDRSEQFF
NA	NA	TRBJ1-5	TRBV7-8	TGTGCCAGCAGTCCCATTGAGATCGGGGGGCCCGCTTATAGCAATCAGCCCCAGCATTTT	CASSPIEIGGPAYSNQPQHF
NA	few	TRBJ2-5	TRBV28	TGTGCCGTAGAAGGGGGAGTCGGGGAGACCCAGTACTTC	CAVEGGVGETQYF
NA	few	TRBJ1-1	TRBV5-1	TGCGCCAGCAGCCCTGACCTCTCAATCTGGCTAAACACTGAAGCTTTCTTT	CASSPDLSIWLNTEAFF
NA	NA	TRBJ2-7	TRBV9	TGTGCCAGCAGCGTTGAGAACTGGAAGGGTGAGCAGTACTTC	CASSVENWKGEQYF
NA	NA	TRBJ2-1	TRBV27	TGTGCCAGCAGTTTAGGGTCCTACAATGAGCAGTTCTTC	CASSLGSYNEQFF
TRBD2	NA	TRBJ2-1	TRBV19	TGTGCCAGTAGTGTGGGGGGGTACAATGAGCAGTTCTTC	CASSVGGYNEQFF
NA	once	TRBJ2-1	TRBV13	TGTGCCAGCAGCTTAGCAAGCACGTACTCCTACAATGAGCAGTTCTTC	CASSLASTYSYNEQFF